The TCR beta chain under discussion was sequenced for a study of shared clonotypes between healthy human individuals. Study summary: Each donor's CD8 memory used one plate, CD8 naive two, each CD4 subset three. Overall study findings and caveats: The study found lower generation probabilities in non-shared clonotypes than in those shared by all four donors.

On this clone: Its target is unknown.

CDR1 MNHEY and CDR2 SMNVEV come from the germline V gene (reference sequence). The CDR3 contains 14 residues. V was clipped by 3 bases and J by 0 bases, with 6 bases between them. The authors distributed each subset's genomic DNA evenly over several immunoSEQ plates. The repertoire was sequenced with immunoSEQ multiplex PCR; TCRdb's copy has only in-frame clones and lacks some. This table holds some 1,400,000 clones, roughly 96% found once. Free of recent acute infections or vaccinations, the donors were healthy HIV-negative adults. The chain combines TRBV27 with TRBJ2-1, with D tentatively TRBD2 (5 bases). The source is a man aged 25 to 45 in good health. The sample was naive CD4+ T cells sorted from blood. The subset: CD45RA+ positively selected. CDR3 in amino acids: CASSLGVSYNEQFF. CDR3 coding DNA: TGTGCCAGCAGTTTGGGAGTCTCCTACAATGAGCAGTTCTTC.